The next 25 T cell receptor beta chains were all read from a single sample in a study of cytomegalovirus exposure and HLA in healthy donors. PCR used 60 Vbeta primers and 13 Jbeta primers. The data were produced by immunoSEQ multiplex PCR, yet TCRdb's version contains in-frame clones alone and is incomplete. The profile shows approximately 210,000 clones, roughly 80% of them singletons. Sequencing was done on a sample of PBMCs. These receptors were taken from a woman between 45 and 60 years old in good health and CMV-seronegative.

The chain employs TRBV27 and TRBJ2-7; 9 bases match TRBD1. V lost 5 bases and J lost 5; bases outside the gene matches: 4. Germline V gives CDR1 MNHEY, CDR2 SMNVEV (reference sequence). The CDR3 runs 13 residues. CDR3 residues: CASSIQGANEQYF. The CDR3 nucleotides read TGTGCCAGCAGTATACAGGGGGCCAACGAGCAGTACTTC.

The gene calls are TRBV6-1 and TRBJ2-7; TRBD2 matches 7 bases. The CDR3 is 16 residues long. CDR1 and CDR2 from the germline V gene are MNHNS and SASEGT. The V segment lost 1 base and the J segment 7 bases; nucleotides outside the gene matches: 13. CDR3 in amino acids: CASSEGWASGAMEQYF. The DNA for the CDR3 is TGTGCCAGCAGTGAAGGTTGGGCTAGCGGAGCCATGGAGCAGTACTTC.

The V and J genes are TRBV2 and TRBJ2-2; 10 nucleotides agree with TRBD2. The trim removed 7 bases at V and 4 bases at J, leaving 6 bases unmatched. CDR1 is SNHLY, CDR2 FYNNEI, per germline. This CDR3 comprises 15 residues. The DNA of the CDR3 is TGTGCCAGCAACCTACTAGCGGGAAGCACCGGGGAGCTGTTTTTT. Residues: CASNLLAGSTGELFF.

The V call is TRBV18, the J call TRBJ1-2; TRBD1 matches 10 bases. Trimming removed 6 bases from V and 3 bases from J; junction bases left unmatched: 16. Per the germline V gene, CDR1 is KGHSH and CDR2 is LQKENI. The CDR3 contains 18 residues. CDR3 region: CASSSTVPGQGFYYGYTF. The CDR3 DNA sequence: TGTGCCAGCTCCTCGACCGTCCCGGGACAGGGGTTCTACTATGGCTACACCTTC.

This rearrangement joins TRBV9 to TRBJ2-7; a possible D gene is TRBD2 (7 bases). CDR3 length: 17 amino acids. The V gene lost 0 bases and the J gene lost 0 bases, with 16 bases spanning the gap. The germline V gene encodes CDR1 SGDLS and CDR2 YYNGEE. This chain's CDR3 is CASSVDPPGGLSYEQYF. CDR3 DNA sequence: TGTGCCAGCAGCGTAGACCCACCGGGGGGCCTCTCCTACGAGCAGTACTTC.

This chain's CDR3 is CASRVWRANTEAFF. DNA of the CDR3: TGTGCCAGTAGAGTGTGGAGGGCGAACACTGAAGCTTTCTTT. J is TRBJ1-1 and V is TRBV19; D is ambiguous. From germline, CDR1 is LNHDA and CDR2 SQIVND (reference sequence). The CDR3 is 14 amino acids. Trimming took 6 bases from V and 1 from J, leaving 12 bases between them.

The V gene is TRBV6-5, the J gene TRBJ2-2, with D possibly TRBD1 on 6 matching bases. This CDR3 is built from 16 residues. The germline V gene has CDR1 MNHEY and CDR2 SVGAGI. Trimming removed 0 bases at V and 1 base at J, with 9 bases between. This chain's CDR3 is CASSYSRGRNTGELFF. The CDR3 DNA is TGTGCCAGCAGTTACTCGAGGGGGAGGAACACCGGGGAGCTGTTTTTT.

The chain recombines TRBV7-9 with TRBJ1-4; 7 nucleotides align to TRBD1. This CDR3 is built from 13 residues. Looked up from germline, CDR1 is SEHNR and CDR2 is FQNEAQ (reference sequence). The V segment lost 5 bases and the J segment 8 bases; nucleotides outside the gene matches: 5. DNA of the CDR3: TGTGCCAGCAGCACGGACAGGTGGGAAAAACTGTTTTTT. Its protein product is CASSTDRWEKLFF. Using reference TRBV7-9 and TRBJ1-4 for the parts outside the CDR3, the full variable domain is DTGVSQNPRHKITKRGQNVTFRCDPISEHNRLYWYRQTLGQGPEFLTYFQNEAQLEKSRLLSDRFSAERPKGSFSTLEIQRTEQGDSAMYLCASSTDRWEKLFFGSGTQLSVL.

The gene calls are TRBV13 and TRBJ1-2; D possibly corresponds to TRBD1 (5 bases). The germline gives CDR1 PRHDT, CDR2 FYEKMQ (reference sequence). Trimming took 2 bases from V and 7 from J, leaving 11 bases between them. This CDR3 spans 13 amino acids. The CDR3 is CASSLKGFSGYTF. CDR3 DNA: TGTGCCAGCAGCTTAAAGGGGTTTAGTGGCTACACCTTC.

Turning to this clone: The junction departs from the called germline gene at one end, perhaps through a read error. The chain couples TRBV7-7 to TRBJ1-1, with TRBD1 as a possible D gene (6 bases). Germline V gene sequence: CDR1 SSHAT, CDR2 FNYEAQ (reference sequence). The CDR3 runs to 14 residues. CDR3 coding DNA: TGTGCTAGCAGCCCCGTTGGGGGCAGGACTGAAGCTTTCTTT. Encoded protein: CASSPVGGRTEAFF.

This clone was detected only once. The rearrangement links TRBV4-2 to TRBJ2-3; 8 bases are shared with TRBD2. There are 15 residues in the CDR3. J gave up 2 bases and V 2 bases, and 3 bases lay outside the gene matches. Germline CDR1 LGHNA, CDR2 YNFKEQ. CDR3 nucleotide sequence: TGTGCCAGCAGCCAACAGCGGGAGCACACAGATACGCAGTATTTT. It specifies CASSQQREHTDTQYF.

V and J are TRBV6-6 and TRBJ2-2; 11 nucleotides line up with TRBD2. The germline V gene has CDR1 MNHNY and CDR2 SVGAGI (reference sequence). This CDR3 region has 15 residues. V shed 5 bases and J 7 bases; nucleotides not matched to a gene: 6. CDR3 DNA sequence: TGTGCCAGCAGTGTAGCGGGAGGGCCTGACGGGGAGCTGTTTTTT. Residues: CASSVAGGPDGELFF.

In the case of this clone: Other DNA sequences from this sample encode an identical CDR3 as well. The chain employs TRBV7-2 and TRBJ1-5; a possible D gene is TRBD1 (6 bases). Looked up from germline, CDR1 is SGHTA and CDR2 is FQGNSA. CDR3 length: 13 amino acids. Trimming removed 5 bases at V and 4 bases at J, with 9 bases between. The CDR3 loop is CASSPQGNQPQHF. DNA for the CDR3: TGTGCCAGCAGCCCACAGGGAAATCAGCCCCAGCATTTT.

The CDR3 spells CASREHWNTEAFF. The CDR3 nucleotides are TGTGCCAGCAGGGAGCATTGGAACACTGAAGCTTTCTTT. V gene TRBV6-1 combines with J gene TRBJ1-1; no clear D. CDR3 length equals 13 residues. Germline CDR1 MNHNS, CDR2 SASEGT. V lost 6 bases and J lost 1, with 9 bases in between.

This sequence joins TRBV4-3 and TRBJ2-7, with D hard to call. The CDR3 is 15 residues long. The V and J ends lost 0 bases and 0 bases respectively, with 9 bases between them. Germline V gene lookup returns CDR1 LGHNA and CDR2 YSLEER. CDR3 region: CASSQERPSSYEQYF. CDR3 bases: TGCGCCAGCAGCCAAGAACGCCCGAGCTCCTACGAGCAGTACTTC.

This clone has just one count. This rearrangement joins TRBV19 to TRBJ2-7; perhaps TRBD2 as D (6 bases). CDR3 size: 15 residues. The ends were cut back, 0 bases at V and 3 bases at J, with 12 bases in the middle. The germline gives CDR1 LNHDA, CDR2 SQIVND (reference sequence). The CDR3 coding sequence is TGTGCCAGTAGTATAGAACCGGGAGTGGTCTACGAGCAGTACTTC. It is translated as CASSIEPGVVYEQYF.

This clone showed up many times. Additional DNA sequences in this sample encode the identical CDR3. The chain combines TRBV2 with TRBJ1-1; TRBD1 is a possible D gene (6 bases). This CDR3 has 13 residues. In germline, CDR1 is SNHLY, CDR2 FYNNEI. Trimming cost V 4 bases and J 0 bases, with 6 bases left between them. The CDR3 DNA reads as TGTGCCAGCAGTGGACAGGTGAACACTGAAGCTTTCTTT. Encoded protein: CASSGQVNTEAFF. Filled out from reference TRBV2 and TRBJ1-1, the complete variable domain reads EPEVTQTPSHQVTQMGQEVILRCVPISNHLYFYWYRQILGQKVEFLVSFYNNEISEKSEIFDDQFSVERPDGSNFTLKIRSTKLEDSAMYFCASSGQVNTEAFFGQGTRLTVV.

V is TRBV5-1 and J is TRBJ2-2; the D is unclear. CDR1 SGHRS and CDR2 YFSETQ come from the germline V gene. This CDR3 has 13 residues. Between the trimmed V and J ends, which lost 1 base and 6 bases, there was a span of 7 bases. CDR3 coding DNA: TGCGCCAGCAGCTTGAAAGCTCCCGGGGAGCTGTTTTTT. Amino acids: CASSLKAPGELFF.

This rearrangement joins TRBV14 to TRBJ2-7, with a possible D match to TRBD1 (6 bases). The germline V gene has CDR1 SGHDN and CDR2 FVKESK. The length of the CDR3 is 13 residues. The V end was cut by 1 base, the J end by 6 bases, with 10 bases between. The DNA of the CDR3 is TGTGCCAGCAGCCAAGTACAGGGTACCGAGCAGTACTTC. It specifies CASSQVQGTEQYF.

This sequence joins TRBV6-5 and TRBJ2-7; 8 bases align to TRBD2. After removal of 5 bases from V and 2 bases from J, the junction contained 8 bases not matched to a gene. The CDR3 is 15 amino acids. Looked up from germline, CDR1 is MNHEY and CDR2 is SVGAGI. CDR3 in amino acids: CASSPGGGWPYEQYF. In DNA form, the CDR3 reads TGTGCCAGCAGTCCCGGGGGGGGGTGGCCCTACGAGCAGTACTTC.

The chain recombines TRBV5-1 with TRBJ2-5; maybe TRBD2 (6 bases). This CDR3 has 15 residues. The V gene lost 6 bases and the J gene lost 2 bases, with 17 bases spanning the gap. Germline V gene data show CDR1 as SGHRS and CDR2 as YFSETQ. The chain's CDR3 is CASKTTSGAQETQYF. The DNA for the CDR3 is TGCGCCAGCAAGACAACGTCGGGAGCTCAAGAGACCCAGTACTTC. Complete variable domain (other parts from reference TRBV5-1 and TRBJ2-5): KAGVTQTPRYLIKTRGQQVTLSCSPISGHRSVSWYQQTPGQGLQFLFEYFSETQRNKGNFPGRFSGRQFSNSRSEMNVSTLELGDSALYLCASKTTSGAQETQYFGPGTRLLVL.

This chain connects TRBV5-1 to TRBJ1-1; D is unresolved. The germline gives CDR1 SGHRS, CDR2 YFSETQ. The CDR3 has 14 amino acids. Deletions cut 0 bases from V and 1 base from J, with 7 bases between. CDR3: CASSLAPGNTEAFF. CDR3 nucleotides: TGCGCCAGCAGCTTGGCCCCAGGGAACACTGAAGCTTTCTTT.

The chain couples TRBV27 to TRBJ2-1, with TRBD2 matching 7 bases. From germline, CDR1 is MNHEY and CDR2 SMNVEV (reference sequence). CDR3 length: 15 residues. The V segment lost 8 bases and the J segment 7 bases; nucleotides outside the gene matches: 14. The CDR3 sequence: CASCIGGGLQNEQFF. CDR3 nucleotides: TGTGCCAGCTGTATAGGCGGGGGACTACAAAATGAGCAGTTCTTC.

The V gene is TRBV5-6, the J gene TRBJ1-5; the D is unclear. This CDR3 region has 13 residues. V lost 3 bases and J lost 3, with 7 bases in between. CDR1 SGHDT and CDR2 YYEEEE come from the germline V gene. The CDR3 spells CASSSGNNQPQHF. CDR3 in DNA: TGTGCCAGCAGCTCGGGGAACAATCAGCCCCAGCATTTT.

This clone was picked up a small number of times. The V call is TRBV19, the J call TRBJ1-1; 7 bases fit TRBD1. Germline V CDR1 and CDR2: LNHDA, SQIVND (reference sequence). With V trimmed by 1 base and J by 7 bases, 6 bases remained unmatched. CDR3 length: 14 residues. This CDR3 is CASSIVGTVVEAFF. The CDR3, as DNA: TGTGCCAGTAGTATAGTGGGGACAGTTGTTGAAGCTTTCTTT.